The rows below give T cell receptor beta chains drawn from one sample of a study of identical twins. TCRdb re-called the 5' RACE reads through MiXCR, storing one row per CDR3 protein. The sample lists some 97,000 distinct CDR3 sequences, under 6.5% occurring once. Sequencing used memory T cells sorted from blood. These receptor sequences come from a woman in her forties or fifties in good health. The CDR3 runs from the conserved cysteine through the conserved F or W. The D gene is left open where the match is weak. Only some rows state a clone size, as once, few, many or a class for expanded clones.

j_call: TRBJ2-7; v_call: TRBV29-1; cdr3_length: 13; d_call: TRBD2; clone_size: many; cdr3_nt: TGCAGCGTTGTAGGGAGGGGCGTGATGGAGCAGTACTTC; cdr3_aa: CSVVGRGVMEQYF
j_call: TRBJ2-3; v_call: TRBV7-2; cdr3_length: 15; d_call: TRBD2; clone_size: few; cdr3_nt: TGTGCCAGCAGCCTAGCGGGAGGAGCAACGGATACGCAGTATTTT; cdr3_aa: CASSLAGGATDTQYF
j_call: TRBJ2-1; v_call: TRBV10-1; cdr3_length: 14; d_call: -; clone_size: many; cdr3_nt: TGCGCCAGCAGTGGGACTGCCTCCTACAATGAGCAGTTCTTC; cdr3_aa: CASSGTASYNEQFF
j_call: TRBJ2-5; v_call: TRBV6-5; cdr3_length: 15; d_call: -; clone_size: few; cdr3_nt: TGTGCCAGCAGTTACTCCGCCGGTACGGGAGAGACCCAGTACTTC; cdr3_aa: CASSYSAGTGETQYF
j_call: TRBJ2-3; v_call: TRBV12-3/TRBV12-4; cdr3_length: 15; d_call: TRBD2; clone_size: -; cdr3_nt: TGTGCCAGCACCAAGACTAGCGGGAGCACAGATACGCAGTATTTT; cdr3_aa: CASTKTSGSTDTQYF
j_call: TRBJ2-7; v_call: TRBV10-3; cdr3_length: 13; d_call: TRBD2; clone_size: many; cdr3_nt: TGTGCCGTAGCTAGCGGGAACTCCTACGAGCAGTACTTC; cdr3_aa: CAVASGNSYEQYF
j_call: TRBJ2-1; v_call: TRBV24-1; cdr3_length: 16; d_call: -; clone_size: medium-sized; cdr3_nt: TGTGCCACCAGTGATCCGAGCGGAAGCTCCTACAATGAGCAGTTCTTC; cdr3_aa: CATSDPSGSSYNEQFF
j_call: TRBJ2-5; v_call: TRBV5-4; cdr3_length: 16; d_call: -; clone_size: -; cdr3_nt: TGTGCCAGCAGCTTGAGGACTCTACTATCCCAAGAGACCCAGTACTTC; cdr3_aa: CASSLRTLLSQETQYF
j_call: TRBJ1-6; v_call: TRBV5-1; cdr3_length: 15; d_call: -; clone_size: many; cdr3_nt: TGCGCCAGCAGCTTGGACGGTGGCCGAAATTCACCCCTCCACTTT; cdr3_aa: CASSLDGGRNSPLHF
j_call: TRBJ1-1; v_call: TRBV15; cdr3_length: 16; d_call: -; clone_size: -; cdr3_nt: TGTGCCACCAGCAGAGATATCCACATAAGGAAGCCTGAAGCTTTCTTT; cdr3_aa: CATSRDIHIRKPEAFF